The rows below give T cell receptor beta chains drawn from one sample of a study of tumor-infiltrating lymphocytes in primary liver carcinoma. MiXCR was run by TCRdb on the multiplex PCR reads, yielding one entry per CDR3 protein. Seen here are more than 150,000 distinct CDR3 sequences, about 60% observed once, and the top ten hold around 74%. The source material was peripheral blood. These receptors all stem from a man in his forties or fifties with primary liver carcinoma and hepatitis B virus infection. CDR3s include the opening cysteine and the closing phenylalanine or tryptophan. D genes are given only for firm matches. Size is omitted from some rows. Given values are once, few, many or a class for expanded clones.

d_gene	abundance	v_gene	j_gene	CDR3aa	CDR3nt
NA	few	TRBV5-4	TRBJ2-5	CASSLRGAGETQYF	TGTGCCAGCAGCTTGAGGGGAGCTGGGGAGACCCAGTACTTC
TRBD1	NA	TRBV6-1	TRBJ1-1	CAGSEVGTGGTEAFF	TGTGCCGGCAGTGAAGTGGGAACAGGGGGCACTGAAGCTTTCTTT
NA	NA	TRBV5-5	TRBJ1-4	CAGSFTSQDKLFF	TGTGCCGGCAGCTTCACCTCTCAGGATAAACTGTTTTTT
TRBD2	NA	TRBV4-2	TRBJ2-1	CASSQDKTSGNEQIF	TGTGCCAGCAGCCAAGATAAGACTAGCGGTAATGAGCAGATCTTC
NA	NA	TRBV6-5	TRBJ2-3	CATKPRHSTDTQYF	TGTGCCACCAAACCTCGACATAGCACAGATACGCAGTATTTT
NA	NA	TRBV11-2	TRBJ2-7	CASSSAGGPLSYGQYF	TGTGCCAGCAGCTCCGCCGGCGGACCTTTATCATACGGGCAGTACTTC
NA	many	TRBV7-9	TRBJ2-2	CASSFNSGELFF	TGTGCCAGCAGCTTTAACAGCGGGGAGCTGTTTTTT
NA	few	TRBV10-2	TRBJ2-1	CASSERGPENEQFF	TGCGCCAGCAGTGAGCGGGGGCCTGAAAATGAGCAGTTCTTC
NA	NA	TRBV28	TRBJ2-7	CVSSLSATYEQYF	TGTGTCAGCAGTTTATCGGCCACCTACGAGCAGTACTTC
NA	NA	TRBV12-3/TRBV12-4	TRBJ2-1	CASSLATSYNEQFF	TGTGCCAGCAGTTTGGCGACTAGCTACAATGAGCAGTTCTTC